The 3 T cell receptor beta chains in this list originate from one sample, sequenced in a study of cytomegalovirus exposure and HLA in healthy donors. The PCR used 60 Vbeta and 13 Jbeta primers. Only in-frame clones appear in the TCRdb table, and some are missing; sequencing was by immunoSEQ multiplex PCR. This table has 150,000 to 200,000 clones, around a tenth appearing once. The specimen was PBMCs. The receptors derive from a woman aged 25 to 39 in good health and CMV-seropositive.

This sequence joins TRBV21-1 and TRBJ2-1; the DNA was not used to check the table's D call, TRBD2. TRBV21-1 is described as a pseudogene. The CDR3 is 17 residues long. CDR3 in amino acids: CASSKGTSGNLGNEQFF. The DNA for the CDR3 is TGTGCCAGCAGCAAAGGGACTAGCGGGAATTTAGGGAATGAGCAGTTCTTC.

The CDR3 DNA reads as TGTGCCAGCAGGCTCCGGGAGGGGTACTCACCCCTCCACTTT. It codes for CASRLREGYSPLHF. V and J are TRBV2 and TRBJ1-6, with a tentative D call TRBD1 (5 bases). The CDR3 covers 14 residues. V was pared by 6 bases and J by 10 bases, with 16 bases between. Per the germline V gene, CDR1 is SNHLY and CDR2 is FYNNEI.

V and J are TRBV18 and TRBJ2-5, with D perhaps matching TRBD2 (6 bases). The V end was cut by 3 bases, the J end by 9 bases, with 11 bases between. CDR1 is KGHSH and CDR2 is LQKENI in the germline V gene. This CDR3 has 12 residues. The CDR3 is CASSPQREAQYF. CDR3 coding DNA: TGTGCCAGCTCACCGCAAAGGGAGGCCCAGTACTTC.